These 23 T cell receptor beta chains were sequenced from one sample in a study of cytomegalovirus exposure and HLA in healthy donors. In the PCR, 60 Vbeta and 13 Jbeta primers were used. Assay used: immunoSEQ multiplex PCR; TCRdb lists only in-frame clones, some missing. This table has about 92,000 clones, 55% to 75% appearing once. Material: PBMCs. The receptors were sampled from a man aged 50-60 years in good health and CMV-seronegative.

The CDR3 DNA sequence: TGTGCCAGCAGTCTCCTTAATTCACCCCTCCACTTT. Protein product: CASSLLNSPLHF. The V and J genes are TRBV6-5 and TRBJ1-6; no clear D. The CDR3 runs 12 residues. V was pared by 5 bases and J by 6 bases, with 5 bases between. Germline V gives CDR1 MNHEY, CDR2 SVGAGI.

The chain carries TRBV5-1 and TRBJ2-2; 8 bases are a match to TRBD2. Germline V gene data show CDR1 as SGHRS and CDR2 as YFSETQ. The V gene end was trimmed by 4 bases and the J gene end by 8 bases; junction bases not matched to a gene: 13. This CDR3 is built from 16 residues. The CDR3 nucleotides read TGCGCCAGCAGCATCTCAGCGGGAGCAGATACTGGGGAGCTGTTTTTT. Protein product: CASSISAGADTGELFF.

In its sample, this clone was seen a few times. V gene TRBV5-1 combines with J gene TRBJ2-3, with a tentative D call TRBD1 (5 bases). V dropped 0 bases and J dropped 3 bases, with 14 bases sitting between them. The CDR3 contains 16 residues. The V gene's germline CDR1 is SGHRS and CDR2 YFSETQ. Written as DNA, the CDR3 is TGCGCCAGCAGCTTGGGGTGGGGCAGTCTAACAGATACGCAGTATTTT. Translation: CASSLGWGSLTDTQYF. The full variable domain, its missing parts supplied by reference TRBV5-1 and TRBJ2-3, is KAGVTQTPRYLIKTRGQQVTLSCSPISGHRSVSWYQQTPGQGLQFLFEYFSETQRNKGNFPGRFSGRQFSNSRSEMNVSTLELGDSALYLCASSLGWGSLTDTQYFGPGTRLTVL.

The table lists this clone with a few counts. J is TRBJ1-4 and V is TRBV5-1, with 7 positions matching TRBD1. Germline V lookup: CDR1 SGHRS, CDR2 YFSETQ. The CDR3 loop spans 14 amino acids. The J segment lost 3 bases and the V segment lost 4 bases, leaving 3 bases of the junction unmatched. The CDR3 is CASSAGTANEKLFF. Written as DNA, the CDR3 is TGCGCCAGCAGCGCCGGGACAGCTAATGAAAAACTGTTTTTT. Full variable domain (missing parts from reference TRBV5-1 and TRBJ1-4): KAGVTQTPRYLIKTRGQQVTLSCSPISGHRSVSWYQQTPGQGLQFLFEYFSETQRNKGNFPGRFSGRQFSNSRSEMNVSTLELGDSALYLCASSAGTANEKLFFGSGTQLSVL.

This chain uses TRBV5-8 with TRBJ2-7, with TRBD2 identical over 8 bases. CDR3 size: 14 residues. The germline V gene encodes CDR1 SGHTS and CDR2 YDEGEE. V trimming: 6 bases; J trimming: 3 bases; junction bases outside the gene matches: 8. The CDR3 bases are TGTGCCAGCAACCGGGGGGGCAGAGGCTACGAGCAGTACTTC. Translating gives CASNRGGRGYEQYF.

The CDR3 reads CASSPPGLAGGGTDTQYF. CDR3 in DNA: TGTGCCAGCAGTCCACCGGGACTAGCGGGAGGGGGCACAGATACGCAGTATTTT. The V call is TRBV11-3, the J call TRBJ2-3, with 16 bases that match TRBD2. The CDR3 is made up of 18 amino acids. J was trimmed by 1 base and V by 6 bases; bases with no gene match: 7. Per the germline V gene, CDR1 is SGHNT and CDR2 is YENEEA.

The chain carries TRBV4-3 and TRBJ2-7; 7 bases match TRBD1. The CDR3 has 15 amino acids. V lost 0 bases to trimming and J lost 1 base; unmatched junction nucleotides: 3. CDR1 is LGHNA and CDR2 is YSLEER in the germline V gene. CDR3 sequence reads: CASSQEQGESYEQYF. The CDR3 DNA sequence: TGCGCCAGCAGCCAAGAGCAGGGGGAATCCTACGAGCAGTACTTC.

This clone was picked up a small number of times. The chain uses TRBV5-4 and TRBJ2-5; 7 bases are a match to TRBD2. This CDR3 is 14 amino acids long. Trimming removed 4 bases from V and 5 bases from J; junction bases left unmatched: 8. Germline-derived CDR1 and CDR2 are SGHNT and YYREEE (reference sequence). CDR3 region: CASSPRSSGETQYF. The DNA of the CDR3 is TGTGCCAGCAGCCCGAGGAGTAGCGGGGAGACCCAGTACTTC.

The chain joins TRBV5-4 to TRBJ2-3, with D perhaps matching TRBD2 (6 bases). V lost 4 bases and J lost 0, with 12 bases in between. This CDR3 has 15 amino acids. Germline CDR1 reads SGHNT; CDR2 reads YYREEE (reference sequence). The CDR3 nucleotides read TGTGCCAGCAGCCCGGAGCGGGTTAGCACAGATACGCAGTATTTT. Amino acid sequence: CASSPERVSTDTQYF.

This clone was picked up a small number of times. The chain uses TRBV7-9 and TRBJ1-2; 8 bases line up with TRBD1. CDR1 is SEHNR and CDR2 is FQNEAQ in the germline V gene (reference sequence). J lost 4 bases, V lost 1 base, and 8 bases had no gene match. CDR3 length: 16 residues. The CDR3 coding sequence is TGTGCCAGCAGCTTAGAGTTAACAGGGGGTGGCTATGGCTACACCTTC. This encodes CASSLELTGGGYGYTF.

The rearrangement joins TRBV7-6 to TRBJ2-5; D is uncertain. Germline loops: CDR1 SGHVS, CDR2 FNYEAQ. There are 13 residues in the CDR3. Trimming took off 7 bases at V and 3 bases at J, with 12 bases between the two ends. The CDR3: CASTVRHKETQYF. The CDR3 nucleotides are TGTGCCAGCACCGTACGACACAAAGAGACCCAGTACTTC. The full variable domain, completed using reference TRBV7-6 and TRBJ2-5, is GAGVSQSPRYKVTKRGQDVALRCDPISGHVSLYWYRQALGQGPEFLTYFNYEAQQDKSGLPNDRFSAERPEGSISTLTIQRTEQRDSAMYRCASTVRHKETQYFGPGTRLLVL.

The chain is built from TRBV6-6 and TRBJ2-7; 10 nucleotides align to TRBD1. Losses at the gene ends were 6 bases for V and 2 bases for J; bases not matched to a gene: 4. CDR1 MNHNY and CDR2 SVGAGI come from the germline V gene (reference sequence). The CDR3 length is 14 residues. The CDR3 protein is CASRRGTGAYEQYF. The CDR3 DNA is TGTGCCAGCAGGAGGGGGACAGGGGCCTACGAGCAGTACTTC.

V is TRBV5-1 and J is TRBJ2-4; TRBD1 is a possible D gene (5 bases). This CDR3 is 14 amino acids long. Germline V gene lookup returns CDR1 SGHRS and CDR2 YFSETQ. V lost 4 bases to trimming and J lost 5 bases, with 13 bases between them. The CDR3 DNA reads as TGCGCCAGCAGCCCCAGGACAAGCGAAAACATTCAGTACTTC. Amino acid sequence: CASSPRTSENIQYF.

The V gene is TRBV5-1, the J gene TRBJ1-1; D unclear. V lost 0 bases to trimming and J lost 6 bases, with 18 bases between them. The CDR3 runs to 16 residues. Germline V gene lookup returns CDR1 SGHRS and CDR2 YFSETQ. The CDR3 loop is CASSLEIGKGGAEAFF. For the CDR3, the DNA is TGCGCCAGCAGCTTGGAAATAGGAAAGGGAGGCGCTGAAGCTTTCTTT.

The V call is TRBV11-2, the J call TRBJ1-2; D not resolved. Trimming removed 3 bases at V and 4 bases at J, with 6 bases between. The length of the CDR3 is 12 residues. Germline lookup yields CDR1 SGHAT and CDR2 FQNNGV. The CDR3 protein is CASSFDIYGYTF. The CDR3 coding sequence is TGTGCCAGCAGCTTCGACATCTATGGCTACACCTTC.

The rearrangement links TRBV4-2 to TRBJ1-5; 8 bases are a match to TRBD1. The V and J ends lost 0 bases and 3 bases, in that order; junction bases with no gene match: 4. Germline V gene sequence: CDR1 LGHNA, CDR2 YNFKEQ. The CDR3 length is 16 residues. The CDR3 sequence: CASSQDGTGANQPQHF. The CDR3 bases are TGTGCCAGCAGCCAAGACGGGACAGGTGCCAATCAGCCCCAGCATTTT.

This rearrangement joins TRBV5-1 to TRBJ1-1; 8 bases line up with TRBD1. The CDR3 runs 16 residues. The ends lost 4 bases at V and 1 base at J; junction bases unmatched: 9. Germline V CDR1 and CDR2: SGHRS, YFSETQ. The CDR3 coding sequence is TGCGCCAGCAGCCCTACCTCTCAGGGGGCGAACACTGAAGCTTTCTTT. This gives the protein CASSPTSQGANTEAFF.

The chain carries TRBV7-8 and TRBJ1-6; the D is unclear. V was cut by 6 bases and J by 10 bases, with 13 bases left in between. Looked up from germline, CDR1 is SGHVS and CDR2 is FQNEAQ. There are 13 residues in the CDR3. The CDR3 DNA reads TGTGCCAGCAGTCCCGCTAGAGGGTCACCCCTCCACTTT. This translates into CASSPARGSPLHF.

The V gene is TRBV11-2, the J gene TRBJ2-5, with 7 bases that match TRBD1. The length of the CDR3 is 17 residues. Germline-derived CDR1 and CDR2 are SGHAT and FQNNGV. Germline trimming cut 2 bases from V and 4 bases from J; bases unmatched to any gene: 13. The CDR3 DNA reads as TGTGCCAGCAGCTTATTGCCACAGGGGAAGGTAGGAGAGACCCAGTACTTC. Its translation: CASSLLPQGKVGETQYF.

The genes are TRBV7-9 and TRBJ1-1; tentative D call: TRBD1 (6 bases). Germline-derived CDR1 and CDR2 are SEHNR and FQNEAQ (reference sequence). This CDR3 contains 14 residues. The V gene lost 2 bases and the J gene lost 8 bases, with 15 bases spanning the gap. DNA of the CDR3: TGTGCCAGCAGCTTATCGCAGGGGCCCGCGGAAGCTTTCTTT. Translation gives CASSLSQGPAEAFF.

The genes are TRBV5-1 and TRBJ1-2, with 8 bases lining up with TRBD1. Germline values: CDR1 SGHRS, CDR2 YFSETQ. The CDR3 is made up of 14 amino acids. Trimming cost V 8 bases and J 4 bases; bases outside gene matches: 10. In DNA, the CDR3 is TGCGCCAGTACTGTCCAGGGGGCCGGCTATGGCTACACCTTC. Translation: CASTVQGAGYGYTF. Based on the CDR3 plus reference TRBV5-1 and TRBJ1-2, the full variable domain is KAGVTQTPRYLIKTRGQQVTLSCSPISGHRSVSWYQQTPGQGLQFLFEYFSETQRNKGNFPGRFSGRQFSNSRSEMNVSTLELGDSALYLCASTVQGAGYGYTFGSGTRLTVV.

V usage is TRBV9 and J usage is TRBJ2-5; D unclear. CDR1 SGDLS and CDR2 YYNGEE come from the germline V gene. This CDR3 comprises 13 residues. Trimming removed 0 bases at V and 5 bases at J, with 8 bases between. Written as DNA, the CDR3 is TGTGCCAGCAGCGTAGGCACGCGGGAGACCCAGTACTTC. Translating gives CASSVGTRETQYF.

The rearrangement joins TRBV4-2 to TRBJ2-5, with TRBD1 as a possible D gene (6 bases). CDR1 LGHNA and CDR2 YNFKEQ come from the germline V gene. The CDR3 totals 16 residues. The V end was cut by 4 bases, the J end by 4 bases, with 19 bases between. CDR3 in amino acids: CASSRDLSGARETQYF. Written as DNA, the CDR3 is TGTGCCAGCAGCCGGGACCTATCAGGGGCCCGAGAGACCCAGTACTTC.